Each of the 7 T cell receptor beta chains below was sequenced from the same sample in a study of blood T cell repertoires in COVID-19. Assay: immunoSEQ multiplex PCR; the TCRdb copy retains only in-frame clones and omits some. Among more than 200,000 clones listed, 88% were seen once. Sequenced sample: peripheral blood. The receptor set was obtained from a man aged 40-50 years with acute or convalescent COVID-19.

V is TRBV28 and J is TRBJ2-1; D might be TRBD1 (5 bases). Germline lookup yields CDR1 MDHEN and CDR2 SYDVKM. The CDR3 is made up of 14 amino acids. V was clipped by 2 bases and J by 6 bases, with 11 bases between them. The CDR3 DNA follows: TGTGCCAGCAGTTTAGGTCGACAGACCAATGAGCAGTTCTTC. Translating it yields CASSLGRQTNEQFF.

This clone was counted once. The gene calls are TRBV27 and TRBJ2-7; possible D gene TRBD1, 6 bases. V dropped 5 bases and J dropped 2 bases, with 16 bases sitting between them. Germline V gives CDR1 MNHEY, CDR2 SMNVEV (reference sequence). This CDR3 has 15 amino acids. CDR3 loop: CASSLGQGTTYEQYF. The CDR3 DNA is TGTGCCAGCAGTCTGGGCCAGGGGACAACCTACGAGCAGTACTTC.

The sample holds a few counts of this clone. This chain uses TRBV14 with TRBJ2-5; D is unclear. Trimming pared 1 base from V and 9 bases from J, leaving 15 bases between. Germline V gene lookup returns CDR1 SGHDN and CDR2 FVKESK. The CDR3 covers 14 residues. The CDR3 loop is CASSQGIRSAAQYF. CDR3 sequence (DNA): TGTGCCAGCAGCCAAGGTATCCGGTCTGCGGCCCAGTACTTC.

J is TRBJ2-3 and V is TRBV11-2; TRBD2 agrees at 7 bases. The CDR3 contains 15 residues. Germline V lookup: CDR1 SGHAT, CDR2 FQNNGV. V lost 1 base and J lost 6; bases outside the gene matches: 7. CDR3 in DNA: TGTGCCAGCAGCTTAGCCCCGACTAGCCCGGATACGCAGTATTTT. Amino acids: CASSLAPTSPDTQYF.

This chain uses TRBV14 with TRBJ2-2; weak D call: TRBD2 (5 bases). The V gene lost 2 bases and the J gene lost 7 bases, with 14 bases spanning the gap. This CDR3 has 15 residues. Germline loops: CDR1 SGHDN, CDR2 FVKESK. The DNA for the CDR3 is TGTGCCAGCAGCCAAAGAGGGCTAGTGGACGGGGAGCTGTTTTTT. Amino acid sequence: CASSQRGLVDGELFF. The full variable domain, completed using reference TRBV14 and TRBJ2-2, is EAGVTQFPSHSVIEKGQTVTLRCDPISGHDNLYWYRRVMGKEIKFLLHFVKESKQDESGMPNNRFLAERTGGTYSTLKVQPAELEDSGVYFCASSQRGLVDGELFFGEGSRLTVL.

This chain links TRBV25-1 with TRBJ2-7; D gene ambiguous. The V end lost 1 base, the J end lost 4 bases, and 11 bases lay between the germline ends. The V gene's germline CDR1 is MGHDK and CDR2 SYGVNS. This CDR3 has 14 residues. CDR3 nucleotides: TGTGCCAGCAGTGAATTTGGTTTTCTATACGAGCAGTACTTC. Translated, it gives CASSEFGFLYEQYF.

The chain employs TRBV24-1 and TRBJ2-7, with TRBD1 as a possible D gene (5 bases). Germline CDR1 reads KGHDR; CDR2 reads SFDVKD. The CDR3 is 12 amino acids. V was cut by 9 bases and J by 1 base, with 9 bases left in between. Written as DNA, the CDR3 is TGTGCCACCTCGGCAGGGTCCTACGAGCAGTACTTC. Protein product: CATSAGSYEQYF.